A selection of T cell receptor beta chains follows, all from one sample in a study of blood T cell repertoires in COVID-19. TCRdb's table, derived via immunoSEQ multiplex PCR, lists solely in-frame clones and lacks some. The sample has a few hundred thousand clones, about 86% seen once. The sequencing sample was made of peripheral blood. The receptors come from a woman in her sixties or seventies with acute or convalescent COVID-19. The CDR3 runs from the conserved cysteine through the conserved F or W. The order of the fields is V gene, clone size, J gene, D gene, CDR3 DNA, CDR3 protein. D genes are given only for firm matches. The size entry is marked missing in some rows and otherwise reads once, few, many or a size class.

>TRBV5-5|.|TRBJ1-3|.
TGTGCCAGCAGCTTGGCACAGCACTCTGGAAACACCATATATTTT
CASSLAQHSGNTIYF
>TRBV7-2|few|TRBJ1-6|.
TGTGCCAGCAGCGGGGAGTCCTATAATTCACCCCTCCACTTT
CASSGESYNSPLHF
>TRBV4-3|.|TRBJ1-4|.
TGCGCCAGCAGCCAGGAAGACAGCCTTCGAGGTGAAAAACTGTTTTTT
CASSQEDSLRGEKLFF
>TRBV28|.|TRBJ1-3|TRBD1
TGTGCCAGCAGCCAGCCGGGACAGGGGGTCACCATATATTTT
CASSQPGQGVTIYF
>TRBV7-9|.|TRBJ1-1|TRBD1
TGTGCCAGCAGCTCCCAAGACAGGGTAAAGTCCCCTGAAGCTTTCTTT
CASSSQDRVKSPEAFF
>TRBV28|.|TRBJ1-2|.
TGTGCCAGCAGTAACAGCCGCTATGGCTACACCTTC
CASSNSRYGYTF
>TRBV19|.|TRBJ1-1|TRBD1
TGTGCCAGTAGAATACAGGGGGACGGTAAGACTGAAGCTTTCTTT
CASRIQGDGKTEAFF
>TRBV6-1|few|TRBJ1-5|TRBD1
TGTGCCAGCAGTGAAGCGGACAGGGGCTCCCTGGTCGCCCAGCATTTT
CASSEADRGSLVAQHF
>TRBV12-3/TRBV12-4|.|TRBJ2-7|TRBD2
TGTGCCAGCAGTAGACTAGCTCACGAGCAGTACTTC
CASSRLAHEQYF
>TRBV7-6|.|TRBJ2-2|TRBD1
TGTGCCAGCAGCCGGACAGGAACATCGAACACCGGGGAGCTGTTTTTT
CASSRTGTSNTGELFF
>TRBV6-5|few|TRBJ1-6|.
TGTGCCAGCAGACCTATCAGGGATGGATCACCCCTCCACTTT
CASRPIRDGSPLHF
>TRBV19|once|TRBJ1-5|.
TGTGCCAGTAGACAGGGTGGTCAGCCCCAGCATTTT
CASRQGGQPQHF
>TRBV7-6|.|TRBJ2-1|TRBD2
TGTGCCAGCAGCTTAAGCGGGAACAATGAGCAGTTCTTC
CASSLSGNNEQFF
>TRBV5-1|.|TRBJ2-5|.
TGCGCCAGCAGCCCGCAGGGTCAAGAGACCCAGTACTTC
CASSPQGQETQYF
>TRBV3-1/TRBV3-2|.|TRBJ1-1|.
TGTGCCAGCAGCCAAGATATAAACACTGAAGCTTTCTTT
CASSQDINTEAFF
>TRBV7-8|many|TRBJ1-5|.
TGTGCCAGCAGCTTATCTATCCAGCCCCAGCATTTT
CASSLSIQPQHF
>TRBV7-2|.|TRBJ2-7|TRBD2
TGTGCCAGCAGCTCGCGATCTAGCGGGGGGTACTACGAGCAGTACTTC
CASSSRSSGGYYEQYF
>TRBV7-9|.|TRBJ2-3|TRBD2
TGTGCCAGCAGCTTAAGGGACTATCTTGATACGCAGTATTTT
CASSLRDYLDTQYF
>TRBV5-4|.|TRBJ1-2|TRBD1
TGTGCCAGCAGTCCAGGACAGGAGCCTGTCTATGGCTACACCTTC
CASSPGQEPVYGYTF
>TRBV5-4|once|TRBJ2-5|TRBD2
TGTGCCAGCAGCTTGGCTAGCGGGGGGGCTTCACAAGAGACCCAGTACTTC
CASSLASGGASQETQYF
>TRBV9|.|TRBJ2-3|TRBD2
TGTGCCAGCAGCGGGACTAGCGGTGCTAGCACAGATACGCAGTATTTT
CASSGTSGASTDTQYF
>TRBV28|.|TRBJ2-3|.
TGTGCCAGCAGTTCTCGCCCGGGAGATACGCAGTATTTT
CASSSRPGDTQYF
>TRBV5-1|few|TRBJ2-7|.
TGCGCCAGCAGCTTGGGATACAGATCCCACGAGCAGTACTTC
CASSLGYRSHEQYF
>TRBV14|.|TRBJ1-2|TRBD1
TGTGCCAGCAGCCAAGATAGGTGGGACAGGGGATCTGGCTACACCTTC
CASSQDRWDRGSGYTF
>TRBV5-1|.|TRBJ1-2|.
TGCGCCAGCAGTACCGGGACACGAACCCGATCCGTCTATGGCTACACCTTC
CASSTGTRTRSVYGYTF
>TRBV7-3|.|TRBJ2-1|.
TGTGCCAGCAGCGTGACCAGGAACAATGAGCAGTTCTTC
CASSVTRNNEQFF
>TRBV6-2/TRBV6-3|.|TRBJ1-1|.
TGTGCCAGCAGTCTTGGACTCACTGAAGCTTTCTTT
CASSLGLTEAFF
>TRBV7-9|few|TRBJ1-1|.
TGTGCCAGCAGCCTCATCTCGGGGTTGAGGGCTGAAGCTTTCTTT
CASSLISGLRAEAFF
>TRBV2|.|TRBJ2-7|.
TGTGCCAGCAGTGCGGAACGGGGCTACGAGCAGTACTTC
CASSAERGYEQYF